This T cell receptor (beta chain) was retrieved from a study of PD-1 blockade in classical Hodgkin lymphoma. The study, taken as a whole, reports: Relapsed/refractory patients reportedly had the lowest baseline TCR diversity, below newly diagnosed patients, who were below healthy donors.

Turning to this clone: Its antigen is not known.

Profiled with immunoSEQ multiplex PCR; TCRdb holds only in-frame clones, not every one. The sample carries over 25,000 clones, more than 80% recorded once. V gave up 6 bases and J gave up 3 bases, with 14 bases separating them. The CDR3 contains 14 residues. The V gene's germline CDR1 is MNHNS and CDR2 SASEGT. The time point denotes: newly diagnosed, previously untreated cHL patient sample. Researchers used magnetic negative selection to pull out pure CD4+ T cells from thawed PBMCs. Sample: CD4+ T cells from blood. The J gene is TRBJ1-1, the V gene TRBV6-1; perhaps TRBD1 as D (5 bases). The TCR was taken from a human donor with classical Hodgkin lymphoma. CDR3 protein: CASSPTRAHTEAFF. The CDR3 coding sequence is TGTGCCAGCAGCCCCACCAGGGCGCACACTGAAGCTTTCTTT.